Sequencing of this T cell receptor beta chain was carried out in a study of tumor and adjacent non-tumor tissue in lung cancer. Study information: On average, productive TCRbeta reads reached about 4 million per sample. Study conclusions and caveats: Top 100 clones took a larger repertoire share in normal lung.

Between the trimmed V and J ends, which lost 0 bases and 0 bases, there was a span of 6 bases. The germline V gene encodes CDR1 DFQATT and CDR2 SNEGSKA (reference sequence). The CDR3 sequence is 15 residues long. Three rounds of nested PCR, following a modified ARM-PCR protocol, produced the TCRbeta library. MiXCR, applied by TCRdb to the multiplex PCR reads, yields one record per CDR3 protein. The data hold about 120,000 distinct CDR3 sequences, with 60% to 70% observed a single time. This clonotype was recorded only once. Its antigen is unidentified. The template was RNA from unsorted bulk tissue. The chain combines TRBV20-1 with TRBJ1-6; no definite D call. Sequenced: lung tumor tissue. The source is a man aged 30 to 45 with non-small cell lung cancer. The CDR3 spells CSARDRGSYNSPLHF. The CDR3 region has the DNA TGCAGTGCTAGAGACAGAGGCTCCTATAATTCACCCCTCCACTTT.